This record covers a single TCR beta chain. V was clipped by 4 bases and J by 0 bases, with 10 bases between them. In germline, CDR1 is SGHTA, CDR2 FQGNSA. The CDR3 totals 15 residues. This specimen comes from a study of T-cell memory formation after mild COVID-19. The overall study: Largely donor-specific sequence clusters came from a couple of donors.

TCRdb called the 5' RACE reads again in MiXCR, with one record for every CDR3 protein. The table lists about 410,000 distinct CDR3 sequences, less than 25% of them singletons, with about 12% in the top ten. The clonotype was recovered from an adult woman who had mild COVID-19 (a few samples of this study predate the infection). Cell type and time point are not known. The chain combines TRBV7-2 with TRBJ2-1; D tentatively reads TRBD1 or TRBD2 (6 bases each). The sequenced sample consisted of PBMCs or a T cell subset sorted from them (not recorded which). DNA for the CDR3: TGTGCCAGCAGCTCCCGGGGGCACTCCTACAATGAGCAGTTCTTC. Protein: CASSSRGHSYNEQFF.